Shown below are 18 T cell receptor beta chains from a single sample sequenced in a study of blood T cell repertoires in COVID-19. The table came from immunoSEQ multiplex PCR; TCRdb's copy has only in-frame clones and leaves some out. The repertoire holds some 140,000 clones, around 89% seen once, with around 20% in the top ten. Sequenced: peripheral blood. The source of these receptors is a man between 45 and 60 years old with active or convalescent COVID-19.

The CDR3 reads CASSLITGAGELFF. The CDR3 DNA follows: TGCGCCAGCAGCTTGATCACAGGGGCCGGGGAGCTGTTTTTT. The chain combines TRBV5-1 with TRBJ2-2, with TRBD1 matching over 7 bases. The CDR3 has 14 residues. CDR1 and CDR2 from the germline V gene are SGHRS and YFSETQ. V shed 1 base and J 6 bases; nucleotides not matched to a gene: 3.

The genes are TRBV4-2 and TRBJ2-1; 9 bases map to TRBD2. This CDR3 has 15 residues. Trimming removed 3 bases from V and 6 bases from J; junction bases left unmatched: 6. Germline lookup yields CDR1 LGHNA and CDR2 YNFKEQ. CDR3 DNA: TGTGCCAGCAGCCATCGGACTAGCGACTTCAATGAGCAGTTCTTC. Protein product: CASSHRTSDFNEQFF.

V gene TRBV28 combines with J gene TRBJ2-5, with 8 bases lining up with TRBD1. Trimming at V came to 3 bases and at J to 5 bases, leaving 8 bases not matched to a gene. The CDR3 is 15 residues long. The germline gives CDR1 MDHEN, CDR2 SYDVKM. The CDR3 DNA sequence: TGTGCCAGCAGTTTGGTTGGACAGGGAATCGAGACCCAGTACTTC. Translating gives CASSLVGQGIETQYF. Full variable domain (outside the CDR3, taken from reference TRBV28 and TRBJ2-5): DVKVTQSSRYLVKRTGEKVFLECVQDMDHENMFWYRQDPGLGLRLIYFSYDVKMKEKGDIPEGYSVSREKKERFSLILESASTNQTSMYLCASSLVGQGIETQYFGPGTRLLVL.

The rearrangement joins TRBV10-3 to TRBJ2-1; TRBD2 agrees at 10 bases. The germline CDR1 and CDR2 sequences are ENHRY and SYGVKD. V was pared by 6 bases and J by 7 bases, with 9 bases of the junction left unmatched. The CDR3 covers 15 residues. For the CDR3, the DNA is TGTGCCATCAGCCAAAGCGGGAGGGCGGGTAATGAGCAGTTCTTC. This gives the protein CAISQSGRAGNEQFF.

This clone was detected once. This chain links TRBV19 with TRBJ2-6; 11 bases are shared with TRBD1. Germline V lookup: CDR1 LNHDA, CDR2 SQIVND (reference sequence). There are 19 residues in the CDR3. Trimming took 0 bases from V and 1 from J; bases not matched to a gene: 5. The CDR3 region is CASSIDRTGGRSGANVLTF. CDR3 bases: TGTGCCAGTAGTATAGATAGGACAGGGGGCCGGTCTGGGGCCAACGTCCTGACTTTC.

The chain employs TRBV6-1 and TRBJ1-1; TRBD1 matches at 7 bases. The ends lost 3 bases at V and 1 base at J; junction bases unmatched: 8. Looked up from germline, CDR1 is MNHNS and CDR2 is SASEGT. This CDR3 spans 16 amino acids. CDR3 protein: CASSDSGTVGNTEAFF. The CDR3 bases are TGTGCCAGCAGTGATTCCGGGACAGTAGGGAACACTGAAGCTTTCTTT.

The chain joins TRBV29-1 to TRBJ2-3, with 11 bases that match TRBD1. This CDR3 is 15 amino acids long. The germline V gene has CDR1 SQVTM and CDR2 ANQGSEA. CDR3 region: CSARGTGGSTDTQYF. The CDR3 DNA reads TGCAGTGCCCGTGGGACAGGGGGTAGCACAGATACGCAGTATTTT.

The chain uses TRBV21-1 and TRBJ2-1; the table's D call, TRBD2, was not checked against the DNA. TRBV21-1 is tagged as a pseudogene. This CDR3 is built from 13 residues. Here the CDR3 reads CASSLSGDNEQFF. CDR3 DNA: TGTGCCAGCAGCTTAAGCGGGGACAATGAGCAGTTCTTC.

The chain links TRBV6-1 to TRBJ2-7, with TRBD2 matching 8 bases. The J segment lost 3 bases and the V segment lost 3 bases, leaving 7 bases of the junction unmatched. The CDR3 runs to 15 residues. The germline V gene encodes CDR1 MNHNS and CDR2 SASEGT. In DNA form, the CDR3 reads TGTGCCAGCAGTGATTCTAGCGGGCCGGGCTACGAGCAGTACTTC. It is translated as CASSDSSGPGYEQYF.

The chain carries TRBV5-1 and TRBJ2-5; 7 nucleotides match TRBD2. There are 15 residues in the CDR3. The germline gives CDR1 SGHRS, CDR2 YFSETQ. Unmatched junction bases numbered 6, after V lost 1 base and J lost 3 bases. CDR3: CASSLIAGEKETQYF. The CDR3 DNA is TGCGCCAGCAGCTTGATCGCGGGAGAGAAAGAGACCCAGTACTTC. The whole variable domain, filled in from reference TRBV5-1 and TRBJ2-5, reads KAGVTQTPRYLIKTRGQQVTLSCSPISGHRSVSWYQQTPGQGLQFLFEYFSETQRNKGNFPGRFSGRQFSNSRSEMNVSTLELGDSALYLCASSLIAGEKETQYFGPGTRLLVL.

The chain uses TRBV19 and TRBJ2-7; 7 bases fit TRBD1. J lost 1 base, V lost 5 bases, and 2 bases had no gene match. Germline-derived CDR1 and CDR2 are LNHDA and SQIVND (reference sequence). The CDR3 runs 13 residues. CDR3 nucleotides: TGTGCCAGTAGTCTACAGGGGTCCTACGAGCAGTACTTC. Translation gives CASSLQGSYEQYF.

The rearrangement links TRBV2 to TRBJ2-1, with 7 bases identical to TRBD2. The CDR3 runs to 16 residues. Germline lookup yields CDR1 SNHLY and CDR2 FYNNEI. J gave up 2 bases and V 4 bases, and 8 bases lay outside the gene matches. The chain's CDR3 is CASSAAAGAAYNEQFF. In DNA form, the CDR3 reads TGTGCCAGCAGTGCGGCTGCGGGAGCTGCCTACAATGAGCAGTTCTTC. Complete variable domain (other parts from reference TRBV2 and TRBJ2-1): EPEVTQTPSHQVTQMGQEVILRCVPISNHLYFYWYRQILGQKVEFLVSFYNNEISEKSEIFDDQFSVERPDGSNFTLKIRSTKLEDSAMYFCASSAAAGAAYNEQFFGPGTRLTVL.

V is TRBV3-1 (or the pseudogene TRBV3-2) and J is TRBJ1-6; 9 nucleotides align to TRBD1. In germline, CDR1 is LGHDT, CDR2 YNNKEL (reference sequence). V shed 4 bases and J 3 bases; nucleotides not matched to a gene: 13. The CDR3 is 19 amino acids. The CDR3 sequence: CASSRGTGGYQNYNSPLHF. The CDR3 DNA reads as TGTGCCAGCAGCCGAGGCACAGGGGGCTACCAGAACTATAATTCACCCCTCCACTTT.

V and J are TRBV11-2 and TRBJ2-7; 7 nucleotides line up with TRBD1. CDR1 is SGHAT, CDR2 FQNNGV, per germline. V was pared by 0 bases and J by 2 bases, with 1 base of the junction left unmatched. The CDR3 has 14 amino acids. As DNA, the CDR3 is TGTGCCAGCAGCTTAGAAACAGGGGCCTACGAGCAGTACTTC. It is translated as CASSLETGAYEQYF.

The chain couples TRBV19 to TRBJ2-1; tentatively, D is TRBD1 (6 bases). There are 13 residues in the CDR3. The germline V gene has CDR1 LNHDA and CDR2 SQIVND (reference sequence). V was trimmed by 4 bases and J by 6 bases, leaving 10 bases between them. In DNA form, the CDR3 reads TGTGCCAGTAGTAGGGACACGGGCAATGAGCAGTTCTTC. It encodes CASSRDTGNEQFF.

The chain combines TRBV6-1 with TRBJ2-3, with D unclear. Deletions cut 3 bases from V and 5 bases from J, with 6 bases between. Germline loops: CDR1 MNHNS, CDR2 SASEGT. This CDR3 contains 12 residues. CDR3 nucleotides: TGTGCCAGCAGTGAGGCAGGAGATACGCAGTATTTT. Translation gives CASSEAGDTQYF.

The chain carries TRBV19 and TRBJ1-6; TRBD1 might be the D (6 bases). Trimming took off 6 bases at V and 7 bases at J, with 13 bases between the two ends. The CDR3 sequence is 14 residues long. Germline assignment: CDR1 LNHDA and CDR2 SQIVND (reference sequence). CDR3 loop: CASSPTGANSPLHF. Written as DNA, the CDR3 is TGTGCCAGTAGCCCGACAGGAGCCAATTCACCCCTCCACTTT.

The chain has TRBV27 and TRBJ1-2; TRBD1 aligns across 7 bases. CDR1 and CDR2 (germline): MNHEY, SMNVEV (reference sequence). The CDR3 spans 15 residues. The junction had 9 bases not matched to a gene; V was cut back by 4 bases and J by 4 bases. The CDR3 DNA reads as TGTGCCAGCAGTTACAACCCGACAGGGAGCTATGGCTACACCTTC. This encodes CASSYNPTGSYGYTF.